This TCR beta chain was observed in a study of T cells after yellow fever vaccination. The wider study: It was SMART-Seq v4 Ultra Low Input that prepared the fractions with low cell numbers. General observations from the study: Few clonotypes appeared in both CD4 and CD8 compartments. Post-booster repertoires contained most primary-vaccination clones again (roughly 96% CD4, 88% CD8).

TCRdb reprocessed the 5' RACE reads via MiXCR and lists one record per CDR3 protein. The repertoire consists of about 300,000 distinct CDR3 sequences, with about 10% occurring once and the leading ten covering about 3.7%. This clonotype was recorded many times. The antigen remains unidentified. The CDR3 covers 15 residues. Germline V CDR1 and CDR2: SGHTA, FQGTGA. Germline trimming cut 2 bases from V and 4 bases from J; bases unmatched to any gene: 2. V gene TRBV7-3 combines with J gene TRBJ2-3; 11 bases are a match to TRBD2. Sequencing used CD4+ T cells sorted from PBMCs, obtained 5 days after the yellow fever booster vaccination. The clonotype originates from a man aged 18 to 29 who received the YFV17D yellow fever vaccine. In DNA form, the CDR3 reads TGTGCCAGCAGCTTATTAGCGGGGGGGTCAGATACGCAGTATTTT. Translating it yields CASSLLAGGSDTQYF.